Included here is one TCR beta chain sequence, with context. This sample is part of a study of OX40 agonist ivuxolimab in advanced cancers. Sequenced by immunoSEQ multiplex PCR; TCRdb stores in-frame clones only, minus some. The sample lists some 60,000 clones, 91% occurring once. J gave up 5 bases and V 5 bases, and 12 bases lay outside the gene matches. The CDR3 sequence is 16 residues long. The germline gives CDR1 SGHNT, CDR2 YENEEA. The source of this sequence is an adult with an advanced solid tumor such as melanoma, head and neck, liver or kidney cancer. Sequenced material: CD4+ or CD8+ T cells sorted from blood, taken in a trial of the OX40 agonist ivuxolimab. The chain recombines TRBV11-3 with TRBJ2-5; 9 bases are shared with TRBD1. In DNA form, the CDR3 reads TGTGCCAGCAGCCTCGTGTCCCGACAGGGGGAGGAGACCCAGTACTTC. It yields the protein CASSLVSRQGEETQYF.